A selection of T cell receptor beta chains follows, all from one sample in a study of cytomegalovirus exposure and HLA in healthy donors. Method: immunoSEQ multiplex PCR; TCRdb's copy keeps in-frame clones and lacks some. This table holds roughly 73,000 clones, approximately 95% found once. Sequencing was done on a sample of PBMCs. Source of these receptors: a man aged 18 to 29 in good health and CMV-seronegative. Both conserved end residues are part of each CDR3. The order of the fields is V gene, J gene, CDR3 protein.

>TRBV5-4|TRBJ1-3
CASSLLGGTIYF
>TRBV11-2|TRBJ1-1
CASSSDSINTEAFF
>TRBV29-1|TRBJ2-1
CSVVTSNVNEQFF
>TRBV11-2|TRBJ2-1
CASSLLFAGGYNEQFF
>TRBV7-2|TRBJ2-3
CASSSGLAGALGTQYF
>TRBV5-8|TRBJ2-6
CASTAEVAPGANVLTF
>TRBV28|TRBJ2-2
CASSFVANTGELFF
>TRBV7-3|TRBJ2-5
CASSLSSDQETQYF
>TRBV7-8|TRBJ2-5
CASTTGEGWGETQYF
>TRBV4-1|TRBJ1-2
CASSLDSRGYTF
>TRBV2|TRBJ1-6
CASSGRQPRTIHNSPLHF
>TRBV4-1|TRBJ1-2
CASSQVGSNYGYTF
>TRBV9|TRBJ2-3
CASSVSGNTDTQYF
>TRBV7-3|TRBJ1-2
CASSLSGSWSEGYTF
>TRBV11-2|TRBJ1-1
CASSLGYRDREEGEAFF
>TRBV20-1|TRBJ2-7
CSARQGHEQYF
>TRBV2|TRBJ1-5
CASSEAGTRWAQHF
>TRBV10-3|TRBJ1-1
CAISESGTGTEAFF
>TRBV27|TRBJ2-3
CASSLYFTDTQYF
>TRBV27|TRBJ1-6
CASSLSIQQGSNSPLHF
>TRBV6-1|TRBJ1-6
CASSPGQYNSPLHF
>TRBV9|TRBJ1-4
CASSATGGDEKLFF
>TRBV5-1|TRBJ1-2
CASAKADSLEGYTF
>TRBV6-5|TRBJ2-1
CASSYAYSGGLNEQFF
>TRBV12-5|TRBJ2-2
CASGGTSGVANTGELFF
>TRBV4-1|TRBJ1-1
CASSQGRDRGTEAFF
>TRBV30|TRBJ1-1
CAWSEGRGRTEAFF
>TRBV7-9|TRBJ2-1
CASTTLERKGDEQFF
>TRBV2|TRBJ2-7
CASRRGGEGVYEQYF
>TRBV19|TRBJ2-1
CASSISPGDRFGGNEQFF
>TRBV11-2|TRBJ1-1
CASSWDRGAFF
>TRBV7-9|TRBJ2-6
CASSSPLSGANVLTF
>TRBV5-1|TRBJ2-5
CAWTDWEETQYF
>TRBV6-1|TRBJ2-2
CASRLQGTTGELFF
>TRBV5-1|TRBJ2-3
CASSLATSGGITDTQYF
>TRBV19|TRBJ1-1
CASQDPGQGGSEAFF
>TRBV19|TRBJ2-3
CASSKRAGWEDTQYF
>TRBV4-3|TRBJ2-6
CASSQEGGASGANVLTF
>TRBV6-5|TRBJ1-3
CASTGGLSGNTIYF
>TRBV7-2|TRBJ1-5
CASSLEGGRNQPQHF
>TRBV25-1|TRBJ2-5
CAITMAEETQYF
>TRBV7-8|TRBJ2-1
CASSLARVSYNEQFF
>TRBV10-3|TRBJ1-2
CAISESGQGLSGYTF
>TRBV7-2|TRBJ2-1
CASSPAGRHEQFF
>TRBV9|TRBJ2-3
CASSASGGTSTDTQYF
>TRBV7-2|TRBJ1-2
CASSFELGGYTF
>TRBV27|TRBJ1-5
CASSPNWAESNQPQHF
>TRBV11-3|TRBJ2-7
CASSLAFLGYYEQYF
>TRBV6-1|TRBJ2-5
CASAASGVETQYF
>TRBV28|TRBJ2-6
CASSPIRDRSGANVLTF
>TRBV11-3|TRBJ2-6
CASSKRVPGANVLTF
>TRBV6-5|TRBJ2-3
CASSYSTGLGTDTQYF
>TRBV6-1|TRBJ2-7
CASGGEGYEQYF
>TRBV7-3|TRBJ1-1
CASSSHSGTTTEAFF